The 9 T cell receptor beta chains reported below all come from one sample, sequenced in a study of shared clonotypes between healthy human individuals. Naive CD8 cells were CD45RO-negative, positively selected for CCR7, excluding terminally differentiated effector memory CD45RA+ cells. Measured with immunoSEQ multiplex PCR; TCRdb has only the in-frame clones, and not every one. The table shows 760,000 or so clones, with 90% to 98% occurring only once. Material: naive CD8+ T cells sorted from blood. These receptors came from a young man in good health.

The V gene is TRBV23-1, the J gene TRBJ2-1; 8 bases agree with TRBD2. TRBV23-1 is classed as an ORF, of uncertain function. The CDR3 has 16 amino acids. V shed 4 bases, J shed 6 bases, and the junction held 11 bases outside the gene matches. The CDR3 sequence: CASSPAGGGCSNEQFF. CDR3 nucleotide sequence: TGCGCCAGCAGTCCCGCGGGGGGCGGTTGTTCCAATGAGCAGTTCTTC.

The CDR3, as DNA: TGTGCCAGCAGCCAAGATGTTCGACAGGATGGGACTGAAGCTTTCTTT. Its protein is CASSQDVRQDGTEAFF. The J gene is TRBJ1-1, the V gene TRBV4-2; D is possibly TRBD1 (6 bases). This CDR3 is built from 16 residues. Looked up from germline, CDR1 is LGHNA and CDR2 is YNFKEQ. V was cut by 0 bases and J by 5 bases, with 16 bases left in between.

This sequence joins TRBV5-4 and TRBJ1-1; unclear D gene. The germline CDR1 and CDR2 sequences are SGHNT and YYREEE (reference sequence). The CDR3 loop spans 14 amino acids. The V end lost 1 base, the J end lost 5 bases, and 12 bases lay between the germline ends. The CDR3 DNA reads as TGTGCCAGCAGCTTGAGTAGTGTGGGGACTGAAGCTTTCTTT. Encoded protein: CASSLSSVGTEAFF.

The chain links TRBV7-2 to TRBJ2-1; D assignment may be TRBD1 or TRBD2 (5 bases each). With 7 bases removed from V and 2 bases from J, the gap between germline ends came to 18 bases. The CDR3 loop spans 16 amino acids. The germline CDR1 and CDR2 sequences are SGHTA and FQGNSA. In DNA form, the CDR3 reads TGTGCCAGCACCTCCAAAAGGGGACCACCCTACAATGAGCAGTTCTTC. This codes for CASTSKRGPPYNEQFF. The entire variable domain, with the rest obtained from reference TRBV7-2 and TRBJ2-1, is as follows: GAGVSQSPSNKVTEKGKDVELRCDPISGHTALYWYRQSLGQGLEFLIYFQGNSAPDKSGLPSDRFSAERTGGSVSTLTIQRTQQEDSAVYLCASTSKRGPPYNEQFFGPGTRLTVL.

V usage is TRBV29-1 and J usage is TRBJ2-7; tentatively, D is TRBD2 (5 bases). V was trimmed by 1 base and J by 2 bases, leaving 12 bases between them. The germline gives CDR1 SQVTM, CDR2 ANQGSEA. This CDR3 has 14 amino acids. DNA of the CDR3: TGCAGCGTTGAAGTCGGACTGCCAGCCTACGAGCAGTACTTC. Protein sequence: CSVEVGLPAYEQYF.

CDR3 coding DNA: TGTGCCAGCAGCACTCCTACAGGGGCCGGAAACACCATATATTTT. Its protein is CASSTPTGAGNTIYF. The chain is built from TRBV7-9 and TRBJ1-3, with 7 bases matching TRBD1. After removal of 5 bases from V and 4 bases from J, the junction contained 8 bases not matched to a gene. CDR3 length: 15 amino acids. Germline-derived CDR1 and CDR2 are SEHNR and FQNEAQ (reference sequence).

A remark on this clone: The junction does not match germline at one end; this may be a read error. This rearrangement joins TRBV7-7 to TRBJ2-3; TRBD2 matches 8 bases. From germline, CDR1 is SSHAT and CDR2 FNYEAQ (reference sequence). The CDR3 contains 14 residues. The CDR3 DNA sequence: TGTGCTAGCAGTCCCAATAGCGGGGCAGATACGCAGTATTTT. It is translated as CASSPNSGADTQYF.

This clone was counted once. This chain links TRBV5-8 with TRBJ2-7; TRBD2 matches 8 bases. Per the germline V gene, CDR1 is SGHTS and CDR2 is YDEGEE. The CDR3 has 14 amino acids. V lost 3 bases to trimming and J lost 2 bases; unmatched junction nucleotides: 4. The CDR3 region has the DNA TGTGCCAGCAGCTCGAGAGCGGGGGCCTACGAGCAGTACTTC. This translates into CASSSRAGAYEQYF. The entire variable domain, with the rest obtained from reference TRBV5-8 and TRBJ2-7, is as follows: EAGVTQSPTHLIKTRGQQATLRCSPISGHTSVYWYQQALGLGLQFLLWYDEGEERNRGNFPPRFSGRQFPNYSSELNVNALELEDSALYLCASSSRAGAYEQYFGPGTRLTVT.

The chain couples TRBV28 to TRBJ2-1; D is unclear. This CDR3 is built from 14 residues. Germline V gene data show CDR1 as MDHEN and CDR2 as SYDVKM. Trimming removed 6 bases from V and 0 bases from J, with 9 bases in between. The CDR3 DNA reads TGTGCCAGCAGAACCGAAACCTCCTACAATGAGCAGTTCTTC. It yields the protein CASRTETSYNEQFF. Looking up the rest from reference TRBV28 and TRBJ2-1 gives the full variable domain: DVKVTQSSRYLVKRTGEKVFLECVQDMDHENMFWYRQDPGLGLRLIYFSYDVKMKEKGDIPEGYSVSREKKERFSLILESASTNQTSMYLCASRTETSYNEQFFGPGTRLTVL.